The 29 T cell receptor beta chains below come from one sample, sequenced in a study of blood T cell repertoires in COVID-19. Measured with immunoSEQ multiplex PCR; TCRdb has only the in-frame clones, and not every one. The sample consists of under 200,000 clones, around 82% of them appearing once. Input material: peripheral blood. These receptor sequences come from a human donor with acute or convalescent COVID-19. The donor label of this sample is uncertain.

The chain carries TRBV12-3 or TRBV12-4 and TRBJ1-4; 7 bases are a match to TRBD1. CDR3 size: 12 residues. V shed 5 bases, J shed 8 bases, and the junction held 2 bases outside the gene matches. This chain's CDR3 is CASSLQGEKLFF. Written as DNA, the CDR3 is TGTGCCAGCAGTCTACAGGGGGAAAAACTGTTTTTT.

The gene calls are TRBV18 and TRBJ1-4; 7 bases are shared with TRBD1. The CDR3 contains 15 residues. CDR1 and CDR2 (germline): KGHSH, LQKENI. J was trimmed by 7 bases and V by 2 bases; bases with no gene match: 7. CDR3 nucleotides: TGTGCCAGCTCACCAGGGGCAGGGGGAAGTGAAAAACTGTTTTTT. The encoded protein is CASSPGAGGSEKLFF.

The chain combines TRBV7-9 with TRBJ1-5; D is possibly TRBD1 (6 bases). Per germline, CDR1 SEHNR and CDR2 FQNEAQ (reference sequence). CDR3 length: 13 residues. V lost 5 bases, J lost 7 bases, and 12 bases lay in between. CDR3 coding DNA: TGTGCCAGCAGCCTCAAGGGGGAACAGCCCCAGCATTTT. It yields the protein CASSLKGEQPQHF.

The genes are TRBV27 and TRBJ2-7; 10 nucleotides match TRBD1. After removal of 5 bases from V and 0 bases from J, the junction contained 7 bases not matched to a gene. The germline V gene has CDR1 MNHEY and CDR2 SMNVEV (reference sequence). This CDR3 contains 16 residues. CDR3 region: CASSKTGGVSSYEQYF. CDR3 in DNA: TGTGCCAGCAGTAAGACAGGGGGCGTTAGCTCCTACGAGCAGTACTTC.

V gene TRBV7-3 combines with J gene TRBJ2-1; D is perhaps TRBD2 (5 bases). Deletions cut 2 bases from V and 0 bases from J, with 8 bases between. CDR1 is SGHTA and CDR2 is FQGTGA in the germline V gene. This CDR3 has 15 amino acids. The CDR3 sequence: CASSLGRGSYNEQFF. The DNA of the CDR3 is TGTGCCAGCAGCTTAGGTCGGGGCTCCTACAATGAGCAGTTCTTC.

The genes are TRBV4-1 and TRBJ2-6; 7 nucleotides align to TRBD1. Germline CDR1 reads MGHRA; CDR2 reads YSYEKL. The ends lost 4 bases at V and 0 bases at J; junction bases unmatched: 12. This CDR3 has 19 amino acids. CDR3 in amino acids: CASSRTGSPGGSGANVLTF. The DNA for the CDR3 is TGCGCCAGCAGCCGAACTGGCTCGCCAGGGGGCTCTGGGGCCAACGTCCTGACTTTC.

The V and J genes are TRBV30 and TRBJ1-2, with 9 nucleotides matching TRBD1. The V and J ends lost 2 bases and 14 bases, in that order; junction bases with no gene match: 15. Germline V gene data show CDR1 as GTSNPN and CDR2 as SVGIG (reference sequence). The CDR3 runs 14 residues. The CDR3 nucleotides read TGTGCCTGGAGTCAACAACGGGACAGGGCCCTATTAACCTTC. Residues: CAWSQQRDRALLTF.

CDR3 DNA sequence: TGTGCCAGCAGTTTACAGGGAAACACCATATATTTT. Translation gives CASSLQGNTIYF. The V and J genes are TRBV28 and TRBJ1-3; no clear D gene. Trimming took 2 bases from V and 4 from J, leaving 3 bases between them. This CDR3 spans 12 amino acids. Germline values: CDR1 MDHEN, CDR2 SYDVKM.

The chain couples TRBV7-9 to TRBJ2-3, with D maybe TRBD2 (6 bases). Between the trimmed V and J ends, which lost 4 bases and 0 bases, there was a span of 20 bases. This CDR3 region has 18 residues. Germline V CDR1 and CDR2: SEHNR, FQNEAQ (reference sequence). CDR3 in DNA: TGTGCCAGCAGCTACTTTTTCAGGAGCAGCGGGAGCACAGATACGCAGTATTTT. This sequence encodes CASSYFFRSSGSTDTQYF.

This chain uses TRBV5-6 with TRBJ1-2; TRBD1 is a possible D gene (5 bases). Germline V CDR1 and CDR2: SGHDT, YYEEEE. Trimming shortened V by 5 bases and J by 2 bases, and 19 bases separated the two germline ends. This CDR3 is 16 amino acids long. CDR3 sequence (DNA): TGTGCCAGCAGTCCGCAGGTATTGGGGCGAAACTATGGCTACACCTTC. This encodes CASSPQVLGRNYGYTF.

As regards this clone: This specimen includes other DNA sequences encoding the same CDR3. This chain joins TRBV5-1 and TRBJ1-6; 8 nucleotides match TRBD1. The J segment lost 7 bases and the V segment lost 0 bases, leaving 0 bases of the junction unmatched. Looked up from germline, CDR1 is SGHRS and CDR2 is YFSETQ. The CDR3 runs to 14 residues. CDR3 bases: TGCGCCAGCAGCTTGGGACAGGGGAATTCACCCCTCCACTTT. It translates to CASSLGQGNSPLHF. Full variable domain (rest looked up from reference TRBV5-1 and TRBJ1-6): KAGVTQTPRYLIKTRGQQVTLSCSPISGHRSVSWYQQTPGQGLQFLFEYFSETQRNKGNFPGRFSGRQFSNSRSEMNVSTLELGDSALYLCASSLGQGNSPLHFGNGTRLTVT.

V gene TRBV5-1 combines with J gene TRBJ2-3; 8 nucleotides align to TRBD2. The CDR3 spans 14 residues. Germline CDR1 is SGHRS and CDR2 is YFSETQ. V was clipped by 8 bases and J by 9 bases; unmatched bases: 14. CDR3 coding DNA: TGCGCCAGTAACCCGGGACTAGAACACGCCACGCAGTATTTT. This translates into CASNPGLEHATQYF.

V usage is TRBV6-4 and J usage is TRBJ1-5, with D perhaps TRBD1 (6 bases). This CDR3 is 16 amino acids long. Germline CDR1 MRHNA, CDR2 SNTAGT. Trimming removed 10 bases at V and 2 bases at J, with 21 bases between. This CDR3 is CATSEDRAFGNQPQHF. The CDR3 bases are TGTGCCACCTCCGAGGACAGAGCTTTCGGCAATCAGCCCCAGCATTTT.

The chain has TRBV6-1 and TRBJ1-5; TRBD1 matches at 7 bases. The germline gives CDR1 MNHNS, CDR2 SASEGT. The CDR3 extends over 16 amino acids. V dropped 2 bases and J dropped 4; count of bases not matched to a gene: 8. DNA for the CDR3: TGTGCCAGCAGTGAAAGAGGCGAGGACAGGAATCAGCCCCAGCATTTT. Its translation is CASSERGEDRNQPQHF.

The V and J genes are TRBV19 and TRBJ1-5; D may be TRBD1 (5 bases). This CDR3 is built from 15 residues. V was shortened by 6 bases and J by 6 bases, with 18 bases between the two germline ends. Germline CDR1 and CDR2: LNHDA and SQIVND (reference sequence). The CDR3 DNA follows: TGTGCCAGTAGAACGGACTCTGCCGGGGGTCAGCCCCAGCATTTT. Translation: CASRTDSAGGQPQHF.

This chain's CDR3 is CASSTRRENTEAFF. CDR3 nucleotides: TGTGCCAGTAGTACTCGACGGGAGAACACTGAAGCTTTCTTT. The rearrangement joins TRBV19 to TRBJ1-1; unclear D gene. Trimming took off 4 bases at V and 1 base at J, with 10 bases between the two ends. The CDR3 totals 14 residues. CDR1 and CDR2 (germline): LNHDA, SQIVND (reference sequence).

The rearrangement joins TRBV13 to TRBJ2-3, with 8 bases identical to TRBD1. The V gene's germline CDR1 is PRHDT and CDR2 FYEKMQ (reference sequence). The CDR3 covers 13 residues. Germline trimming cut 6 bases from V and 1 base from J; bases unmatched to any gene: 0. This chain's CDR3 is CASRDRGTDTQYF. CDR3 DNA: TGTGCCAGCAGGGACAGGGGCACAGATACGCAGTATTTT.

The V call is TRBV29-1, the J call TRBJ1-1, with TRBD1 matching 10 bases. This CDR3 has 13 amino acids. Trimming cost V 4 bases and J 5 bases; bases outside gene matches: 4. Germline V CDR1 and CDR2: SQVTM, ANQGSEA. The CDR3 is CSVGQGAGTEAFF. As DNA, the CDR3 is TGCAGCGTTGGACAGGGGGCGGGTACTGAAGCTTTCTTT.

This clone was observed a single time. The chain employs TRBV2 and TRBJ1-3; D is perhaps TRBD1 (6 bases). From germline, CDR1 is SNHLY and CDR2 FYNNEI. V was trimmed by 6 bases and J by 0 bases, leaving 18 bases between them. This CDR3 has 17 amino acids. As DNA, the CDR3 is TGTGCCAGCAGCCTCTTGTCACAGGGCTTCTCTGGAAACACCATATATTTT. It yields the protein CASSLLSQGFSGNTIYF.

The chain is built from TRBV27 and TRBJ2-7, with a weak D call TRBD1 (5 bases). The CDR3 covers 11 residues. CDR1 is MNHEY, CDR2 SMNVEV, per germline (reference sequence). V was cut by 8 bases and J by 4 bases, with 9 bases left in between. The CDR3 region has the DNA TGTGCCAGCCACTCAGGGTACGAGCAGTACTTC. Translated, it gives CASHSGYEQYF.

The chain has TRBV5-1 and TRBJ1-1, with TRBD1 as a possible D gene (6 bases). There are 14 residues in the CDR3. The V end was cut by 2 bases, the J end by 0 bases, with 8 bases between. Germline CDR1 is SGHRS and CDR2 is YFSETQ. In DNA form, the CDR3 reads TGCGCCAGCAGCTTCGAGGGGGTGAACACTGAAGCTTTCTTT. It translates to CASSFEGVNTEAFF.

The rearrangement links TRBV4-1 to TRBJ2-5; D gene ambiguous. CDR3 size: 17 residues. CDR1 and CDR2 from the germline V gene are MGHRA and YSYEKL. The V and J ends lost 0 bases and 1 base respectively, with 15 bases between them. The DNA of the CDR3 is TGCGCCAGCAGCCAAGATAGGTTAGAGACGGGCCAAGAGACCCAGTACTTC. It encodes CASSQDRLETGQETQYF.

The V and J genes are TRBV13 and TRBJ2-7, with 8 bases identical to TRBD1. V lost 5 bases and J lost 6; bases outside the gene matches: 9. The CDR3 loop spans 14 amino acids. The germline gives CDR1 PRHDT, CDR2 FYEKMQ (reference sequence). CDR3 protein: CASSNRDRRTEQYF. The CDR3 nucleotides read TGTGCCAGCAGCAATAGGGACAGGAGGACCGAGCAGTACTTC.

The genes are TRBV14 and TRBJ2-3; D ambiguous. Trimming removed 6 bases from V and 6 bases from J, with 10 bases in between. Germline CDR1 is SGHDN and CDR2 is FVKESK. This CDR3 contains 12 residues. CDR3 region: CASSVTLDTQYF. CDR3 nucleotides: TGTGCCAGCAGTGTTACATTGGATACGCAGTATTTT.

This chain joins TRBV25-1 and TRBJ2-7; 9 positions agree with TRBD1. With 3 bases clipped from V and 6 bases from J, the junction kept 12 bases outside the gene matches. The germline V gene has CDR1 MGHDK and CDR2 SYGVNS. This CDR3 has 16 residues. DNA for the CDR3: TGTGCCAGCAGTGATTTTGGGGGGACAGGGTATTTCGAGCAGTACTTC. It specifies CASSDFGGTGYFEQYF.

This rearrangement joins TRBV9 to TRBJ2-5, with 8 bases identical to TRBD2. The J segment lost 4 bases and the V segment lost 0 bases, leaving 8 bases of the junction unmatched. CDR1 and CDR2 from the germline V gene are SGDLS and YYNGEE. This CDR3 is built from 16 residues. In nucleotides, the CDR3 is TGTGCCAGCAGCGTAGCTCCAGCGGGAGAAACAGAGACCCAGTACTTC. Amino acids: CASSVAPAGETETQYF.

This clone has a single count. The CDR3 reads CAISELTGGDLGTEAFF. CDR3 sequence (DNA): TGTGCCATCAGTGAGCTGACAGGGGGCGATCTGGGCACTGAAGCTTTCTTT. The J gene is TRBJ1-1, the V gene TRBV10-3; 10 positions match TRBD1. The germline CDR1 and CDR2 sequences are ENHRY and SYGVKD. V was pared by 2 bases and J by 4 bases, with 10 bases of the junction left unmatched. The CDR3 has 17 amino acids.

The count of this clone is one. CDR3 sequence reads: CASTQGGLGYTF. The CDR3 DNA reads as TGTGCCAGCACCCAAGGGGGCTTGGGCTACACCTTC. This chain links TRBV6-5 with TRBJ1-2; 7 bases are a match to TRBD1. Trimming cost V 7 bases and J 8 bases; bases outside gene matches: 7. This CDR3 region has 12 residues. Germline-derived CDR1 and CDR2 are MNHEY and SVGAGI.

The rearrangement uses TRBV5-1 and TRBJ1-4, with a possible D match to TRBD1 (5 bases). The germline V gene has CDR1 SGHRS and CDR2 YFSETQ. CDR3 size: 14 residues. The ends were cut back, 0 bases at V and 8 bases at J, with 11 bases in the middle. Here the CDR3 reads CASSLGSGWEKLFF. In DNA, the CDR3 is TGCGCCAGCAGCTTGGGGTCAGGGTGGGAAAAACTGTTTTTT.